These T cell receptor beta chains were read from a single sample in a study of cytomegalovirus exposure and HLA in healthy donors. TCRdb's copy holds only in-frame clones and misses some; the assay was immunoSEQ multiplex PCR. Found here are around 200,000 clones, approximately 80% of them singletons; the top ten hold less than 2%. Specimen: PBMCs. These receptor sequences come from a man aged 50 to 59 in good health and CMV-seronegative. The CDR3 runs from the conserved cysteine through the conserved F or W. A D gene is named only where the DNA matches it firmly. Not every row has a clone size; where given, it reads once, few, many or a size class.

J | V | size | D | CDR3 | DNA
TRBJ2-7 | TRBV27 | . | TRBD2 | CASAPSGFSYEQYF | TGTGCCAGCGCCCCTAGCGGGTTTTCCTACGAGCAGTACTTC
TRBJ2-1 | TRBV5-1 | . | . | CASSSTIGEYNEQFF | TGCGCCAGCAGCTCGACTATTGGGGAATACAATGAGCAGTTCTTC
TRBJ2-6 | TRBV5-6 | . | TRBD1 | CASSTGQGLAGANVLTF | TGTGCCAGCAGCACGGGACAGGGGTTGGCGGGGGCCAACGTCCTGACTTTC
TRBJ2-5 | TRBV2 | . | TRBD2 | CASKGAGGETQYF | TGTGCCAGCAAGGGAGCGGGAGGGGAGACCCAGTACTTC
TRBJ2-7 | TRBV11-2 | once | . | CASSLDGRSEAGEQYF | TGTGCCAGCAGCTTAGATGGCAGGTCCGAAGCGGGCGAGCAGTACTTC
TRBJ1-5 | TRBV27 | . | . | CASRPFRVVGNQPQHF | TGTGCCAGCAGACCGTTCAGGGTTGTTGGCAATCAGCCCCAGCATTTT
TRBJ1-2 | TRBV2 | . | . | CASSDGPNYGYTF | TGTGCCAGCAGTGATGGGCCCAACTATGGCTACACCTTC
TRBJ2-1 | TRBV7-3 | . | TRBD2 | CASSLLAGVYNEQFF | TGTGCCAGCAGCTTGCTTGCGGGAGTCTACAATGAGCAGTTCTTC
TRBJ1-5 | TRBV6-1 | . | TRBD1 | CASSGAGGKGQPQHF | TGTGCCAGCAGTGGGGCAGGGGGAAAGGGACAGCCCCAGCATTTT
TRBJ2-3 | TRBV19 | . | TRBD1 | CASSTDRGPTDTQYF | TGTGCCAGTAGTACCGACAGGGGGCCCACAGATACGCAGTATTTT
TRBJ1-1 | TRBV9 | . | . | CASSGGGRAEAFF | TGTGCCAGCAGCGGCGGGGGGAGGGCTGAAGCTTTCTTT
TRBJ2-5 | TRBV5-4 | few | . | CASSRAPQETQYF | TGTGCCAGCAGCAGAGCCCCCCAAGAGACCCAGTACTTC
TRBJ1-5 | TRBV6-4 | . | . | CASSEGRVVSNQPQHF | TGTGCCAGCAGTGAGGGGCGAGTTGTTAGCAATCAGCCCCAGCATTTT
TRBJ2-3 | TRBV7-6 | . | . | CASSPATGKTDTQYF | TGTGCCAGCAGCCCCGCGACGGGAAAAACAGATACGCAGTATTTT
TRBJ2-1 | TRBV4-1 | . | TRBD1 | CASSQLGGQGAHEQFF | TGCGCCAGCAGCCAACTCGGAGGACAGGGCGCGCATGAGCAGTTCTTC
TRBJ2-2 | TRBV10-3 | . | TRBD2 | CAIKAGNQREGLTGELFF | TGTGCCATCAAAGCAGGGAACCAGCGGGAGGGCCTAACCGGGGAGCTGTTTTTT
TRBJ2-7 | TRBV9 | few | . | CASSRGSHEQYF | TGTGCCAGCAGCAGGGGCTCCCACGAGCAGTACTTC
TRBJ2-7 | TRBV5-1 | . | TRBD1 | CASSFQGDSYEQYF | TGCGCCAGCAGCTTTCAGGGGGACTCCTACGAGCAGTACTTC
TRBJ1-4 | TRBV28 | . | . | CASSSRGDEKLFF | TGTGCCAGCAGTTCTAGGGGCGATGAAAAACTGTTTTTT
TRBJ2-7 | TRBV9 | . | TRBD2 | CASSVGSGRYEQYF | TGTGCCAGCAGCGTGGGTAGCGGGAGATACGAGCAGTACTTC
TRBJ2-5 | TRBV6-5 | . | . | CASSYQETQYF | TGTGCCAGCAGCTACCAAGAGACCCAGTACTTC
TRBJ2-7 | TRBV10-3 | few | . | CAISDGGFGYEQYF | TGTGCCATCAGTGACGGAGGCTTCGGATACGAGCAGTACTTC
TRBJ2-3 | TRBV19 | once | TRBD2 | CASSPGLAGRDTQYF | TGTGCCAGTAGTCCAGGACTAGCGGGAAGAGATACGCAGTATTTT
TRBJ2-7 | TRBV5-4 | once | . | CASSSPGYEQYF | TGTGCCAGCAGCTCACCGGGCTACGAGCAGTACTTC
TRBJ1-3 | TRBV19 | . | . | CASSSRESSGNTIYF | TGTGCCAGTAGTTCGCGGGAGAGCTCTGGAAACACCATATATTTT
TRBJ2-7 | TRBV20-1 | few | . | CSARGSEQYF | TGCAGTGCTAGAGGCAGCGAGCAGTACTTC
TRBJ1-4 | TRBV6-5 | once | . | CASSYKGGRDEKLFF | TGTGCCAGCAGTTACAAAGGGGGACGGGATGAAAAACTGTTTTTT
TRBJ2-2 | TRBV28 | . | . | CASVLGGVGTGELFF | TGTGCCAGCGTCCTCGGGGGAGTAGGCACCGGGGAGCTGTTTTTT
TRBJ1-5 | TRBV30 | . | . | CAWSRGEGQPQHF | TGTGCCTGGAGTCGGGGGGAAGGGCAGCCCCAGCATTTT
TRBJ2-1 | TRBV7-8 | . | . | CASSLEDSVRNEQFF | TGTGCCAGCAGCTTAGAGGACTCCGTAAGGAATGAGCAGTTCTTC
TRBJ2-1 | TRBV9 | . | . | CASNGEWVRRMDEQFF | TGTGCCAGCAACGGAGAGTGGGTCCGTCGCATGGATGAGCAGTTCTTC
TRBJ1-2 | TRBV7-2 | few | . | CASSLDGVAGRGYTF | TGTGCCAGCAGCTTAGACGGGGTGGCCGGGAGGGGCTACACCTTC